Shown below are 2 T cell receptor beta chains from a single sample sequenced in a study of blood T cells in healthy people across ages. The authors ran a second PCR of roughly 6 to 12 cycles using a sample-barcoded 5' primer and a J-beta primer mix. TCRdb itself ran the 5' RACE reads through MiXCR, one entry per CDR3 protein. The sample has just under 550,000 distinct CDR3 sequences, approximately 25% seen once. This same sample was also taken into another study, of T cells of mothers and their children.

The sequenced sample was blood. All receptors come from a boy between 10 and 17 years old in good health.

This clonotype was seen only a few times. The chain carries TRBV3-1 and TRBJ1-6; no definite D call. This CDR3 contains 13 residues. The V gene's germline CDR1 is LGHDT and CDR2 YNNKEL (reference sequence). The V and J ends lost 4 bases and 5 bases respectively, with 6 bases between them. The CDR3 bases are TGTGCCAGCAGCCCGGCAGATAATTCACCCCTCCACTTT. It encodes CASSPADNSPLHF.

This clonotype has only one observation. The rearrangement uses TRBV27 and TRBJ2-5; tentative D call: TRBD1 (6 bases). Germline V CDR1 and CDR2: MNHEY, SMNVEV (reference sequence). Trimming took off 7 bases at V and 5 bases at J, with 26 bases between the two ends. The CDR3 is made up of 17 amino acids. CDR3 protein: CASTSVPLGGGGETQYF. The CDR3 DNA reads TGTGCCAGCACCTCAGTCCCCCTAGGGGGTGGTGGGGAGACCCAGTACTTC.